A single sample gave rise to the 10 T cell receptor beta chains below, sequenced in a study of neoadjuvant nivolumab and ipilimumab in lung cancer (dated by TCRdb to 2018 to 2020). Libraries came from the immunoSEQ multiplex PCR assay. Not all clones reach the TCRdb copy of this immuneACCESS table, which keeps in-frame sequences only. Checked studies attribute under half of the gap to unresolved V genes and leave the rest unexplained. The sample table contains about 38,000 clones; only one count was recorded for nearly 90% of them. About 3.3% of the sample rests with the top ten. What this sample's time point label stands for: pretherapy, before neoadjuvant immune checkpoint inhibitors. Sequenced material: peripheral blood, taken before neoadjuvant nivolumab, alone or with ipilimumab. Receptor source: an adult with non-small cell lung cancer.

This sequence joins TRBV28 and TRBJ2-3, with TRBD1 identical over 9 bases. The CDR3 is 15 residues long. The trim removed 5 bases at V and 5 bases at J, leaving 8 bases unmatched. CDR1 is MDHEN and CDR2 is SYDVKM in the germline V gene. Here the CDR3 reads CASSMDRGVIDTQYF. As DNA, the CDR3 is TGTGCCAGCAGTATGGACAGGGGAGTCATAGATACGCAGTATTTT.

The chain employs TRBV5-1 and TRBJ2-7; 9 nucleotides match TRBD1. Trimming removed 0 bases from V and 0 bases from J; junction bases left unmatched: 7. The CDR3 runs 17 residues. Germline V gene lookup returns CDR1 SGHRS and CDR2 YFSETQ. The CDR3, as DNA: TGCGCCAGCAGCTTGGTTGATCCGGGACAGGGCTCCTACGAGCAGTACTTC. Encoded protein: CASSLVDPGQGSYEQYF.

The J gene is TRBJ2-6, the V gene TRBV5-4; D might be TRBD2 (6 bases). Per the germline V gene, CDR1 is SGHNT and CDR2 is YYREEE (reference sequence). This CDR3 comprises 16 residues. V lost 3 bases and J lost 4, with 14 bases in between. CDR3 sequence (DNA): TGTGCCAGCAGCTCGGGACTGCTCTCCGGGGCCAACGTCCTGACTTTC. Residues: CASSSGLLSGANVLTF. The variable domain in full, completed from reference TRBV5-4 and TRBJ2-6, reads ETGVTQSPTHLIKTRGQQVTLRCSSQSGHNTVSWYQQALGQGPQFIFQYYREEENGRGNFPPRFSGLQFPNYSSELNVNALELDDSALYLCASSSGLLSGANVLTFGAGSRLTVL.

V and J are TRBV27 and TRBJ1-5, with TRBD1 identical over 8 bases. V trimming: 6 bases; J trimming: 1 base; junction bases outside the gene matches: 5. The CDR3 runs to 15 residues. CDR1 is MNHEY, CDR2 SMNVEV, per germline (reference sequence). CDR3 residues: CASRTDRESNQPQHF. DNA of the CDR3: TGTGCCAGCAGGACGGACAGGGAGAGCAATCAGCCCCAGCATTTT.

The J gene is TRBJ2-7, the V gene TRBV6-5, with 8 bases lining up with TRBD1. The CDR3 spans 15 residues. Losses at the gene ends were 0 bases for V and 6 bases for J; bases not matched to a gene: 7. The germline gives CDR1 MNHEY, CDR2 SVGAGI. The CDR3 DNA reads TGTGCCAGCAGTTACTCGACAGGGGAGTATGGCGAGCAGTACTTC. Amino acid sequence: CASSYSTGEYGEQYF.

In DNA form, the CDR3 reads TGTGCCAGCAGCTTACCGGGGGCGGCGGTTAATGAGCAGTTCTTC. Translated, it gives CASSLPGAAVNEQFF. The chain employs TRBV7-9 and TRBJ2-1; D is tentatively TRBD1 or TRBD2 (6 bases each). The V gene lost 2 bases and the J gene lost 7 bases, with 15 bases spanning the gap. Germline assignment: CDR1 SEHNR and CDR2 FQNEAQ (reference sequence). The CDR3 runs to 15 residues.

V usage is TRBV5-5 and J usage is TRBJ1-1; D is possibly TRBD1 (5 bases). V gave up 8 bases and J gave up 8 bases, with 16 bases separating them. CDR3 length: 12 residues. Germline CDR1 reads SGHKS; CDR2 reads YYEKEE (reference sequence). The CDR3 loop reads CASHQTRGEAFF. The CDR3 nucleotides are TGTGCCAGTCACCAAACCCGGGGGGAAGCTTTCTTT.

V gene TRBV7-3 combines with J gene TRBJ2-3; 8 bases match TRBD2. V shed 4 bases and J 3 bases; nucleotides not matched to a gene: 12. Germline CDR1 reads SGHTA; CDR2 reads FQGTGA. The CDR3 is made up of 17 amino acids. CDR3 nucleotide sequence: TGTGCCAGCAGCTCTGACCCAGCGGGAGTATTGACAGATACGCAGTATTTT. This encodes CASSSDPAGVLTDTQYF.

V gene TRBV7-2 combines with J gene TRBJ2-1; D is unresolved. Germline V CDR1 and CDR2: SGHTA, FQGNSA. The CDR3 runs 16 residues. V gave up 5 bases and J gave up 4 bases, with 18 bases separating them. The CDR3 nucleotides are TGTGCCAGCAGCCCCACCCGAGGATCCCTATACAATGAGCAGTTCTTC. Its protein is CASSPTRGSLYNEQFF.

This sequence joins TRBV7-9 and TRBJ2-7, with a possible D match to TRBD2 (5 bases). CDR1 and CDR2 (germline): SEHNR, FQNEAQ (reference sequence). Trimming took 5 bases from V and 3 from J, leaving 20 bases between them. The CDR3 sequence is 16 residues long. CDR3 sequence reads: CASSPGTGVLGYEQYF. The CDR3 DNA is TGTGCCAGCAGCCCCGGCACCGGGGTTTTGGGCTACGAGCAGTACTTC.